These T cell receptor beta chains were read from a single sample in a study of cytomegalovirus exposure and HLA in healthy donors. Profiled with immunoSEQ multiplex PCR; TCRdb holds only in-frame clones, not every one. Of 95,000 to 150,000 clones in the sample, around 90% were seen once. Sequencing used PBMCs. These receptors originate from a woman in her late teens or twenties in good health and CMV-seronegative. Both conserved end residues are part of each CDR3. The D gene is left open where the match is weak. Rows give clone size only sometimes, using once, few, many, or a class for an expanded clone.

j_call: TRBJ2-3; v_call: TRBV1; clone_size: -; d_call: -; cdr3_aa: CTSSPRPSGRSIYTQYF; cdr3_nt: TGCACCAGCAGCCCCCGCCCCAGCGGGAGAAGCATATATACGCAGTATTTT
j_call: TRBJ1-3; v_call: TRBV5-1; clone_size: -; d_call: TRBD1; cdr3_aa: CASSDTGQGAYTIYF; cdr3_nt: TGCGCCAGCAGCGACACGGGACAGGGGGCATACACCATATATTTT
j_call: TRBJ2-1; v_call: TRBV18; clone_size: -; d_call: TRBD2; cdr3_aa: CASSPGLAGVRYNEQFF; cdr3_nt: TGTGCCAGCTCACCGGGACTAGCGGGGGTCCGCTACAATGAGCAGTTCTTC
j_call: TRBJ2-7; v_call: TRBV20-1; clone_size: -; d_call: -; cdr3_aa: CSARDNEQYF; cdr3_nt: TGCAGTGCTAGAGATAACGAGCAGTACTTC
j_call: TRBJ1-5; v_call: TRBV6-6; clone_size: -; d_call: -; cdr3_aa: CASSSQPQHF; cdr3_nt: TGTGCCAGCAGTTCGCAGCCCCAGCATTTT
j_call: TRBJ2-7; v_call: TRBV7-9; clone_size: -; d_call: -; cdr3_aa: CASSSSGEVGYEQYF; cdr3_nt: TGTGCCAGCAGCTCATCCGGGGAAGTTGGCTACGAGCAGTACTTC
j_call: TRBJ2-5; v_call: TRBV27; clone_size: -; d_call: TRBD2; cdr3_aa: CASSSGTSGNGVETQYF; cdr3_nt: TGTGCCAGCAGCTCCGGGACTAGCGGGAATGGTGTGGAGACCCAGTACTTC
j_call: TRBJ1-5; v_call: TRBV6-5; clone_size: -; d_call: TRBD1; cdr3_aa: CASRGTVLSNQPQHF; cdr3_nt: TGTGCCAGCAGAGGGACAGTTCTGAGCAATCAGCCCCAGCATTTT
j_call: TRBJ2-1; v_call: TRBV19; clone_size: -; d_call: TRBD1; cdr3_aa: CASRQGGNEQFF; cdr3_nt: TGTGCCAGTCGACAGGGGGGCAATGAGCAGTTCTTC
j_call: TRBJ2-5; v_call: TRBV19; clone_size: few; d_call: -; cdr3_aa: CASSWRAGETQYF; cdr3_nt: TGTGCCAGTAGTTGGAGGGCCGGGGAGACCCAGTACTTC
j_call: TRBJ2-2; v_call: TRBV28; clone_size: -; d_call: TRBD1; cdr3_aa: CASRATGGKSNTGELFF; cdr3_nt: TGTGCCAGCAGGGCGACAGGGGGGAAGTCGAACACCGGGGAGCTGTTTTTT
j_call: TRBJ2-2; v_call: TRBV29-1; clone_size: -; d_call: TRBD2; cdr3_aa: CSVDPGTRNTGELFF; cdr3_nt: TGCAGCGTAGACCCCGGGACTAGGAACACCGGGGAGCTGTTTTTT
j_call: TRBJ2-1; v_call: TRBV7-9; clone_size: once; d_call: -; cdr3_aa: CASSLVSDNEQFF; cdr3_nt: TGTGCCAGCAGCTTAGTATCTGACAATGAGCAGTTCTTC
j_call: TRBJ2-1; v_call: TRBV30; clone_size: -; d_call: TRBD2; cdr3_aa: CTWSVLAGGYNEQFF; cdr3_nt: TGTACCTGGAGTGTACTCGCGGGAGGATACAATGAGCAGTTCTTC
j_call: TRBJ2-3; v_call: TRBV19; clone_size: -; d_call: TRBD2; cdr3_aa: CASSIEREARDTQYF; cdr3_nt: TGTGCCAGTAGTATAGAGCGGGAGGCCCGAGATACGCAGTATTTT
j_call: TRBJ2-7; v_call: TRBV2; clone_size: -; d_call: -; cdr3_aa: CASRLRLDSYEQYF; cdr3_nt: TGTGCCAGCAGACTAAGACTTGATTCCTACGAGCAGTACTTC
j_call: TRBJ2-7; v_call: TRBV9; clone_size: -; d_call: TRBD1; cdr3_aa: CASSVGAGTGVSYEQYF; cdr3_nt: TGTGCCAGCAGCGTAGGGGCCGGGACAGGAGTCTCCTACGAGCAGTACTTC
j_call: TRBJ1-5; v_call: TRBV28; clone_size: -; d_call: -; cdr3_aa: CASSFLRTVSNQPQHF; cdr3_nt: TGTGCCAGCAGTTTCCTCAGGACAGTTAGCAATCAGCCCCAGCATTTT
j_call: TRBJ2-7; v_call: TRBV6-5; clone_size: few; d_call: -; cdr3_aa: CAGGKGSEQYF; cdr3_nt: TGTGCCGGAGGTAAAGGCAGCGAGCAGTACTTC
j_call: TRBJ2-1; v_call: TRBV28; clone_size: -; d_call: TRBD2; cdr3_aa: CASTRLAGARSYNEQFF; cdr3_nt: TGTGCCAGCACCCGACTAGCGGGAGCGCGCTCCTACAATGAGCAGTTCTTC
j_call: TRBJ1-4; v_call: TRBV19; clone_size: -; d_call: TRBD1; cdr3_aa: CASSPRTGPEKLFF; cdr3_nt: TGTGCCAGTAGTCCTCGGACAGGCCCGGAAAAACTGTTTTTT
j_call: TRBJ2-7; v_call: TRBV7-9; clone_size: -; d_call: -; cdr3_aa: CASSFGWDEQYF; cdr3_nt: TGTGCCAGCAGCTTCGGGTGGGACGAGCAGTACTTC
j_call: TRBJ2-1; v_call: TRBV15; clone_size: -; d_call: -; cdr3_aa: CATSAGGDSSYNEQFF; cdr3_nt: TGTGCCACCAGCGCTGGAGGGGACAGCTCCTACAATGAGCAGTTCTTC
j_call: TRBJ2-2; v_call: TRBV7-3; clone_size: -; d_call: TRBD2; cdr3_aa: CASRPSGANTGELFF; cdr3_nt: TGTGCCAGCAGGCCTAGCGGCGCGAACACCGGGGAGCTGTTTTTT
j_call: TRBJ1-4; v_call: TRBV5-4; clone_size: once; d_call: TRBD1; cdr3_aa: CASSATGGGEKLFF; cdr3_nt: TGTGCCAGCAGCGCAACAGGGGGGGGTGAAAAACTGTTTTTT
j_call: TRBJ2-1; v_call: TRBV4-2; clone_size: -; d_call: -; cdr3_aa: CASSHPGGGEQFF; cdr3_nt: TGTGCCAGCAGCCATCCTGGGGGCGGTGAGCAGTTCTTC
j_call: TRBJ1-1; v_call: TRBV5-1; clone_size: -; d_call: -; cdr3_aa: CASSLLGGTEAFF; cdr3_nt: TGCGCCAGCAGCTTGCTAGGGGGCACTGAAGCTTTCTTT
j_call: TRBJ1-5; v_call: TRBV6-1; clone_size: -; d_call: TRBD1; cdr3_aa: CAANRVWDSYQPQHF; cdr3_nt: TGTGCCGCGAACCGGGTTTGGGACAGTTATCAGCCCCAGCATTTT
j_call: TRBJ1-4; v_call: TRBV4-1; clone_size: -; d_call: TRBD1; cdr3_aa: CASSQAWGTVDNEKLFF; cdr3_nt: TGCGCCAGCAGCCAGGCGTGGGGGACAGTGGATAATGAAAAACTGTTTTTT
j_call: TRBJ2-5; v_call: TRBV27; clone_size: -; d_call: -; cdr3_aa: CASSRGMEETQYF; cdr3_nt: TGTGCCAGCAGCCGCGGGATGGAGGAGACCCAGTACTTC
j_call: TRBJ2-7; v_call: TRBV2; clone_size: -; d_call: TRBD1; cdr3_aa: CASNRGYEQYF; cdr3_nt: TGTGCCAGCAACAGGGGGTACGAGCAGTACTTC
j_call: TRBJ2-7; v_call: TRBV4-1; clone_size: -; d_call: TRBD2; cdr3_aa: CASSQGPRTSKGNYEQYF; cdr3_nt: TGCGCCAGCAGCCAAGGTCCCCGGACTAGTAAGGGGAACTACGAGCAGTACTTC
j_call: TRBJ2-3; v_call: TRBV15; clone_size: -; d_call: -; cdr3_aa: CATSTWAGADTQYF; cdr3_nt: TGTGCCACCAGTACCTGGGCAGGCGCAGATACGCAGTATTTT
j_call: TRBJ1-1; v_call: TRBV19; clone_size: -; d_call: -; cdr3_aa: CASRPGRTEAFF; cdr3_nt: TGTGCCAGTAGACCAGGGCGGACTGAAGCTTTCTTT
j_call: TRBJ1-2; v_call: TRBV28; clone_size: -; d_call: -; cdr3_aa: CASSFGRGTNYGYTF; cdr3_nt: TGTGCCAGCAGTTTCGGGAGGGGGACCAACTATGGCTACACCTTC
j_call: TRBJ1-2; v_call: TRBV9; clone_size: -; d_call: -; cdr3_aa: CASGSQRGYTF; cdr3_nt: TGTGCCAGCGGCAGTCAGAGGGGCTACACCTTC
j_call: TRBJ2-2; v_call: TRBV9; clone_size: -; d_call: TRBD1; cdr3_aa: CASSVGGTGLPNTGELFF; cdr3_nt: TGTGCCAGCAGCGTAGGGGGGACAGGGCTCCCAAACACCGGGGAGCTGTTTTTT
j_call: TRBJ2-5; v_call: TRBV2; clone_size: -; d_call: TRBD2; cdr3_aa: CASNGLAGWQETQYF; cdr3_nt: TGTGCCAGCAACGGACTAGCGGGGTGGCAAGAGACCCAGTACTTC
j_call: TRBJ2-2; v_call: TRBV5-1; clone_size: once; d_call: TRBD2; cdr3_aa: CASSPIWRELTGELFF; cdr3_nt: TGCGCCAGCAGCCCTATATGGCGGGAGCTTACCGGGGAGCTGTTTTTT
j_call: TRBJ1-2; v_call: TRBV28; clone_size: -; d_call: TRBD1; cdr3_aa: CASSFSQGGTYGYTF; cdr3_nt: TGTGCCAGCAGTTTTTCACAGGGGGGGACCTATGGCTACACCTTC
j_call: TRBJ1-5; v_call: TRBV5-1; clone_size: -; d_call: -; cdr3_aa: CASSTTGNNQPQHF; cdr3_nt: TGCGCCAGCAGCACCACCGGGAACAATCAGCCCCAGCATTTT
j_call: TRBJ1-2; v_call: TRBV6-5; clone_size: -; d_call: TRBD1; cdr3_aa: CASRRGGRDYGYTF; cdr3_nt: TGTGCCAGCAGGCGAGGGGGCAGGGATTATGGCTACACCTTC
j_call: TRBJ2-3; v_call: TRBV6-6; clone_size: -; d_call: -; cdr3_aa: CASSSRGQKADTQYF; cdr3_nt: TGTGCCAGCAGTTCCCGTGGACAGAAGGCAGATACGCAGTATTTT
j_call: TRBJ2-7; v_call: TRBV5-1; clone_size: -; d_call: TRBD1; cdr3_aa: CASSQDREQYF; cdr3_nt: TGCGCCAGCAGCCAGGACAGGGAACAGTACTTC
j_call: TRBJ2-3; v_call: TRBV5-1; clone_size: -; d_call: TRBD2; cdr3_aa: CASSPGLAGFTDTQYF; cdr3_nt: TGCGCCAGCAGCCCGGGACTAGCGGGATTCACAGATACGCAGTATTTT